This T cell receptor beta chain was obtained from a study of shared clonotypes between healthy human individuals (dated by TCRdb to about 2020). Looking at the study overall: Three men and a couple of women, aged 18 to 49 years, made up the cohort. Libraries were prepared and TCR repertoires were sequenced by different laboratories using diverse techniques, in order to increase sequencing depth and limit assay-specific biases. For each donor, three plates each were used for CD4 naive and CD4 memory, two plates were used for CD8 naive, and one plate was used for CD8 memory. To estimate repertoire size and how much clonotypes are shared between individuals, the study performed deep sequencing of blood TCR repertoires from roughly five healthy adults. Leukapheresis yielded between about 0.94 and 9 billion PBMCs per donor.

Between the V and J ends, shortened by 2 bases and 7 bases respectively, the junction contains 15 bases. From the cysteine through the phenylalanine, the CDR3 covers 15 amino acids. The only DNA kept is the CDR3, 45 bases in frame from the first base. Sequences MNHEY (CDR1) and SMNVEV (CDR2) are obtained from the germline V gene (reference sequence). Using the deep immunoSEQ assay, multiplex PCR amplified TCR CDR3 regions from genomic DNA. Genomic DNA extracted from each cell subset was distributed evenly over all wells of several immunoSEQ 96-well plates, and each plate served as one replicate. Each replicate PCR for sorted subsets received approximately 200 ng genomic DNA, equal to about 30,000 T cell genomes. The purified libraries were quantified using a Qubit 3.0 fluorometer, sized with a Bioanalyzer 2100, and then quantified again using the KAPA Library Quantification kit. Each immunoSEQ 96-well plate was sequenced on its own single-read 150-cycle Illumina NextSeq 550 flow cell. The published analysis was carried out like this. Because only junctional sequences without quality scores were contained in the immunoSEQ output, filtering matching that applied to full-length reads could not be performed. To assign V/J genes and CDR3, sequences were annotated against IMGT germline references using PyIR, a Python wrapper for IgBLAST v1.9. Reads were removed for weak V/J assignments (E-value above 1e-6), missing CDR3, stop codons, out-of-frame junctions, or ambiguous translated residues. A V3J clonotype was defined by an identical inferred V gene, J gene, and CDR3 amino acid sequence. The percentage overlap between two repertoires was calculated by dividing the number of shared unique clonotypes by the size of the smaller repertoire. Richness of each repertoire was evaluated using RTK rarefaction, the Chao1 estimator, and Recon v2.1 estimates of unobserved clonotypes. OLGA was used to compute generation probabilities for all TCRbeta clonotypes that the gDNA method yielded from a few donors. TCRdb provides this immuneACCESS table in a form limited to in-frame rearrangements. Some clones are lacking; in checked studies, under half of them reflect an unresolved V gene, and why the rest are absent is not known. The DNA was the basis for D and trimming; V, J and clone size are from that table. The sample contains fewer than 2.5 million clones, approximately 93% of them found a single time. Roughly 0.36% of the sample lies in the top ten.

The investigation overall reported the following: Naive subsets generally had larger estimated clonotype richness than memory subsets. About 5% of naive CD4, 3.5% of naive CD8, about 2.1% of memory CD4, and 0.4% of memory CD8 clonotypes were shared across several donors. The small number of donors limited the genetic and exposure-history diversity represented. Compared with non-shared clonotypes, clonotypes shared by all four sorted-subset donors had higher generation probabilities. Incomplete sequencing was indicated by rarefaction of sorted-subset datasets, despite the large sequencing depth. Only blood was sampled, and tissue TCR repertoires likely differ from those in blood. Based on pairwise subsampling, the degree of clonotype sharing among donors was expected to be affected by sequencing depth.

The donors were healthy, HIV-negative adults who had no recently reported acute infections or vaccinations. Every donor was a Caucasian adult residing in Nashville, Tennessee, USA. CD4+ T cells were enriched by magnetic negative selection, after which naive cells were positively selected on CD45RA and the negative fraction was taken as the memory subset. After blood collection by leukapheresis, PBMCs were isolated using Ficoll-Histopaque density gradient centrifugation and then cryopreserved in the vapor phase of liquid nitrogen. Analytical flow cytometry was used to check the purity and quantity of every magnetically sorted T cell population. Genomic DNA was isolated from each sorted fraction and quantified by UV absorbance on a Nanodrop 2000c. Note on this clone: The antigen this receptor binds is unknown. Base qualities are not at hand, and no much larger clone is one base apart.

This clonotype was obtained from a man aged 18 to 29 in good health. Some clones in this sample may be carry-over from other donors' samples. The sample consisted of naive CD4+ T cells from PBMCs. The sample's cell subset or site label, decoded: CD45RA+ positively selected. The sequence is built from TRBV27 and TRBJ1-5, and the D gene may be TRBD1, 5 bases matching. The encoded CDR3 is CASSLRREGGQPQHF. The DNA reads TGTGCCAGCAGTTTACGCAGGGAAGGAGGACAGCCCCAGCATTTT.